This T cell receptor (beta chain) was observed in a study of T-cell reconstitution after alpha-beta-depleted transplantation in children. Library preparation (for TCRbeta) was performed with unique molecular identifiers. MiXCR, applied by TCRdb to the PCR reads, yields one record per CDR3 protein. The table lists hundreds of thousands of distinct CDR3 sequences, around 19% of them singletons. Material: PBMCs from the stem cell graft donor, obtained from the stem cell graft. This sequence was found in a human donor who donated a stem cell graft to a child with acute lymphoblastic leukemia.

CDR3 loop: CASSLGGMPNEKLFF. The DNA for the CDR3 is TGTGCCAGCAGTTTAGGAGGGATGCCTAATGAAAAACTGTTTTTT. The chain combines TRBV12-3 or TRBV12-4 with TRBJ1-4, with D unresolved. The CDR3 contains 15 residues. Trimming took 1 base from V and 3 from J, leaving 9 bases between them.